What follows describes a single TCR beta chain. The sample comes from a study of OX40 agonist ivuxolimab in advanced cancers. The wider study: Enrollees could have had prior anti-PD-1, anti-PD-L1 or anti-CTLA-4 therapy, which about 40% had received.

V gave up 0 bases and J gave up 4 bases, with 17 bases separating them. The CDR3 has 17 residues. Germline loops: CDR1 SGHRS, CDR2 YFSETQ. Assay used: immunoSEQ multiplex PCR; TCRdb lists only in-frame clones, some missing. The table records over 70,000 clones, approximately 90% of them present only once. The genes are TRBV5-1 and TRBJ1-3; a possible D gene is TRBD1 (5 bases). The sequence was collected from an adult with an advanced solid tumor such as melanoma, head and neck, liver or kidney cancer. Sequencing was performed on CD4+ or CD8+ T cells sorted from blood, taken in a trial of the OX40 agonist ivuxolimab. This chain's CDR3 is CASSLEFIGEAGNTIYF. The CDR3, as DNA: TGCGCCAGCAGCTTGGAATTTATAGGGGAGGCCGGAAACACCATATATTTT.